Following are 13 T cell receptor beta chains from one sample sequenced in a study of T cell repertoires in cytomegalovirus infection. No antigen is known for these receptors. TCRdb processed the reads anew with MiXCR; each CDR3 protein has one entry. The table includes about 110,000 distinct CDR3 sequences, under 30% detected once. The source material was CD8+ T cells from cultured PBMCs, sampled from culture after CMV antigen stimulation. All receptors come from a human donor in good health (CMV status not recorded). Some clones in this sample may be carry-over from other donors' samples.

This chain uses TRBV28 with TRBJ2-7, with D unresolved. The CDR3 runs 14 residues. Germline V CDR1 and CDR2: MDHEN, SYDVKM. V gave up 1 base and J gave up 1 base, with 8 bases separating them. This chain's CDR3 is CASSLLLVSYEQYF. CDR3 DNA sequence: TGTGCCAGCAGTTTATTGTTGGTTTCCTACGAGCAGTACTTC.

There are a few counts of this clonotype. The V and J genes are TRBV27 and TRBJ2-1; D not certain. The V end lost 5 bases, the J end lost 1 base, and 6 bases lay between the germline ends. CDR1 MNHEY and CDR2 SMNVEV come from the germline V gene (reference sequence). This CDR3 has 13 residues. The CDR3 is CASSRASYNEQFF. Here the CDR3 DNA reads TGTGCCAGCAGTCGGGCGTCCTACAATGAGCAGTTCTTC.

This clonotype was counted at least ten times. The rearrangement uses TRBV6-2 or TRBV6-3 and TRBJ2-3, with 7 positions matching TRBD1. The CDR3 length is 18 residues. The J segment lost 2 bases and the V segment lost 6 bases, leaving 17 bases of the junction unmatched. Germline V gene sequence: CDR1 MNHEY, CDR2 SVGEGT. CDR3 nucleotide sequence: TGTGCCAGCAGCCTGAGCGTGTGGACAGGACTCATCACAGATACGCAGTATTTT. Translating it yields CASSLSVWTGLITDTQYF.

This clonotype was counted a few times. The chain recombines TRBV6-5 with TRBJ1-6; 8 bases fit TRBD1. Germline V CDR1 and CDR2: MNHEY, SVGAGI. The CDR3 loop spans 18 amino acids. Unmatched junction bases numbered 11, after V lost 0 bases and J lost 7 bases. CDR3 in amino acids: CASSYSRTGLSGNSPLHF. For the CDR3, the DNA is TGTGCCAGCAGTTACTCAAGGACAGGGTTATCAGGAAATTCACCCCTCCACTTT.

In its sample, this clonotype was seen many times. The V and J genes are TRBV7-8 and TRBJ1-2; D is ambiguous. V shed 8 bases and J shed 4 bases, with 26 bases lying between them. This CDR3 is 17 amino acids long. Germline CDR1 reads SGHVS; CDR2 reads FQNEAQ. The CDR3 protein is CASYPKLVTLRIYGYTF. In nucleotides, the CDR3 is TGTGCCAGCTACCCTAAGCTTGTCACCCTGAGGATCTATGGCTACACCTTC.

V and J are TRBV4-2 and TRBJ2-4, with 13 nucleotides matching TRBD2. V shed 0 bases, J shed 0 bases, and the junction held 8 bases outside the gene matches. Germline V CDR1 and CDR2: LGHNA, YNFKEQ. CDR3 length equals 20 residues. The CDR3 here is CASSQETSGGPGVAKNIQYF. In DNA form, the CDR3 reads TGTGCCAGCAGCCAAGAGACTAGCGGGGGGCCGGGAGTAGCCAAAAACATTCAGTACTTC.

This clonotype has ten or more counts. This rearrangement joins TRBV7-8 to TRBJ1-2; TRBD1 might be the D (5 bases). The V end lost 10 bases, the J end lost 8 bases, and 11 bases lay between the germline ends. CDR1 is SGHVS, CDR2 FQNEAQ, per germline. CDR3 size: 10 residues. CDR3 region: CATGGDGYTF. CDR3 nucleotides: TGTGCCACGGGGGGGGACGGCTACACCTTC.

This clonotype showed up just a few times. V usage is TRBV4-1 and J usage is TRBJ2-3; the match to TRBD2 covers 9 bases. The CDR3 sequence is 17 residues long. V dropped 2 bases and J dropped 7; count of bases not matched to a gene: 13. The germline CDR1 and CDR2 sequences are MGHRA and YSYEKL. CDR3: CASSQPFAGGILNTQYF. CDR3 DNA: TGCGCCAGCAGCCAACCCTTTGCGGGGGGGATTTTGAATACGCAGTATTTT.

At least ten counts were recorded for this clonotype. V and J are TRBV27 and TRBJ2-1; 10 bases are shared with TRBD2. This CDR3 is 15 amino acids long. Germline assignment: CDR1 MNHEY and CDR2 SMNVEV (reference sequence). The V gene end was trimmed by 4 bases and the J gene end by 2 bases; junction bases not matched to a gene: 2. CDR3 amino acids: CASSYTSGAYNEQFF. DNA of the CDR3: TGTGCCAGCAGTTATACTAGCGGGGCCTACAATGAGCAGTTCTTC.

The chain has TRBV2 and TRBJ2-1, with 8 bases identical to TRBD1. V dropped 7 bases and J dropped 6; count of bases not matched to a gene: 11. Germline V lookup: CDR1 SNHLY, CDR2 FYNNEI. This CDR3 contains 15 residues. The CDR3 region has the DNA TGTGCCAGCACCCGATCCGGACAGGGTATCAATGAGCAGTTCTTC. Protein: CASTRSGQGINEQFF.

The table lists this clonotype with a few counts. This sequence joins TRBV11-1 and TRBJ2-1; TRBD1 aligns across 10 bases. Germline assignment: CDR1 SGHAT and CDR2 FQDESV (reference sequence). The CDR3 has 17 amino acids. V trimming: 6 bases; J trimming: 1 base; junction bases outside the gene matches: 9. Here the CDR3 DNA reads TGTGCCAGCAGTTTTCAGTCGGGACAGGGGTCCTACAATGAGCAGTTCTTC. Translation: CASSFQSGQGSYNEQFF. Full variable domain (outside the CDR3, taken from reference TRBV11-1 and TRBJ2-1): EAEVAQSPRYKITEKSQAVAFWCDPISGHATLYWYRQILGQGPELLVQFQDESVVDDSQLPKDRFSAERLKGVDSTLKIQPAELGDSAMYLCASSFQSGQGSYNEQFFGPGTRLTVL.

This clonotype has more than one count but fewer than ten. The chain recombines TRBV2 with TRBJ2-1; weak D call: TRBD1 (5 bases). This CDR3 is built from 13 residues. Trimming removed 6 bases at V and 7 bases at J, with 13 bases between. Per the germline V gene, CDR1 is SNHLY and CDR2 is FYNNEI. The CDR3 DNA reads as TGTGCCAGCAGGACCCCAGGGCAGAATGAGCAGTTCTTC. It translates to CASRTPGQNEQFF.

The table lists this clonotype with a few counts. The rearrangement joins TRBV27 to TRBJ1-1; D not certain. Germline V lookup: CDR1 MNHEY, CDR2 SMNVEV (reference sequence). Between the trimmed V and J ends, which lost 6 bases and 1 base, there was a span of 9 bases. The CDR3 consists of 13 residues. The CDR3 here is CASRMGTNTEAFF. In nucleotides, the CDR3 is TGTGCCAGCAGGATGGGAACGAACACTGAAGCTTTCTTT.